This T cell receptor beta chain was captured by sequencing in a study of T cells in Graves' hyperthyroidism and ophthalmopathy. Study-level points and caveats: Ophthalmopathy got predicted by the model a median roughly 6.1 months before its onset. A model of 13 V-J features distinguished ophthalmopathy from stable hyperthyroidism.

V was clipped by 4 bases and J by 6 bases, with 12 bases between them. The CDR3 is made up of 14 amino acids. Germline V gene data show CDR1 as SNHLY and CDR2 as FYNNEI. There were TCR beta CDR3 regions amplified from RNA transcripts. RT-PCR in the first round (using the HTBI primer set) targeted the TCR CDR3. TCRdb called the multiplex PCR reads again in MiXCR, with one record for every CDR3 protein. The sample lists hundreds of thousands of distinct CDR3 sequences, about a sixth occurring once. Enrolled ophthalmopathy patients presented with a Clinical Activity Score of at least 3, a NOSPECS grade of at least 4, and disease duration under 3 months. A remark on this clonotype: Its antigen is unidentified.

Sequenced sample: blood. The sequence came from a middle-aged woman with Graves' ophthalmopathy. V usage is TRBV2 and J usage is TRBJ2-2; D is ambiguous. The CDR3 DNA follows: TGTGCCAGCAGTGGTCAGTCTTTACCCGGGGAGCTGTTTTTT. Translated, it gives CASSGQSLPGELFF.